Listed below are T cell receptor beta chains from one sample, sequenced in a study of shared clonotypes between healthy human individuals. Libraries were prepared by immunoSEQ multiplex PCR; TCRdb keeps only in-frame clonotypes and omits some of them. The sample has 2 million to 2.5 million clones; approximately 94% are singletons. Sequencing input: naive CD8+ T cells sorted from blood. The receptors stem from a man aged 18 to 29 in good health. Both conserved end residues are part of each CDR3. The D gene is left open where the match is weak. Size values are once, few and many counts, or a class for expanded clones, and some rows have none.

clone_size	d_call	v_call	j_call	cdr3_aa	cdr3_nt
once	TRBD1	TRBV28	TRBJ2-2	CASSSRTGSRLWDTGELFF	TGTGCCAGCAGTTCGAGGACAGGGTCTCGGCTTTGGGACACCGGGGAGCTGTTTTTT
-	TRBD1	TRBV28	TRBJ1-5	CASTKQGESNQPQHF	TGTGCCAGCACCAAACAGGGGGAATCCAATCAGCCCCAGCATTTT
-	TRBD1	TRBV28	TRBJ2-4	CASSSQLQGAAKNIQYF	TGTGCCAGCAGTTCCCAACTACAGGGGGCGGCCAAAAACATTCAGTACTTC
-	TRBD2	TRBV27	TRBJ2-7	CASSLRAGEERISYEQYF	TGTGCCAGCAGTTTACGGGCGGGGGAGGAGCGGATATCCTACGAGCAGTACTTC
-	-	TRBV4-3	TRBJ2-3	CASSQVSTRDTQYF	TGCGCCAGCAGCCAAGTCAGTACAAGAGATACGCAGTATTTT
-	TRBD1	TRBV7-2	TRBJ2-7	CASSFGRDRGYEQYF	TGTGCCAGCAGCTTCGGCCGGGACAGGGGTTACGAGCAGTACTTC
-	-	TRBV28	TRBJ1-1	CASSFRESYTEAFF	TGTGCCAGCAGTTTTAGGGAATCTTACACTGAAGCTTTCTTT
-	-	TRBV29-1	TRBJ2-5	CSVEAWGWGETQYF	TGCAGCGTTGAGGCTTGGGGATGGGGGGAGACCCAGTACTTC
-	TRBD2	TRBV11-2	TRBJ2-7	CASSLNGGVYF	TGTGCCAGCAGCTTAAACGGGGGGGTGTACTTC
-	-	TRBV7-2	TRBJ1-2	CASTLEREYGYTF	TGTGCCAGCACCCTTGAAAGGGAATATGGCTACACCTTC
-	-	TRBV2	TRBJ1-5	CASSVSGVVGNQPQHF	TGTGCCAGCAGTGTGTCCGGAGTGGTTGGCAATCAGCCCCAGCATTTT
-	-	TRBV5-8	TRBJ1-6	CASSPDSNSPLHF	TGTGCCAGCAGCCCGGACAGTAATTCACCCCTCCACTTT
-	TRBD1	TRBV9	TRBJ2-3	CASSAGQGPDTQYF	TGTGCCAGCAGCGCGGGACAGGGCCCAGATACGCAGTATTTT
-	-	TRBV11-3	TRBJ2-3	CASSAPGDTQYF	TGTGCCAGCAGCGCCCCAGGAGATACGCAGTATTTT
-	TRBD2	TRBV11-2	TRBJ2-3	CASSLLAGVWADTQYF	TGTGCCAGCAGCCTACTAGCGGGAGTATGGGCAGATACGCAGTATTTT
-	-	TRBV19	TRBJ2-7	CASSMGQKVDEQYF	TGTGCCAGTAGTATGGGGCAGAAAGTGGACGAGCAGTACTTC
-	TRBD1	TRBV6-5	TRBJ2-3	CASSRQGDSTDTQYF	TGTGCCAGCAGTAGACAGGGGGATAGCACAGATACGCAGTATTTT
-	TRBD1	TRBV29-1	TRBJ1-1	CSVGQGDTEAFF	TGCAGCGTCGGACAGGGGGACACTGAAGCTTTCTTT
-	TRBD1	TRBV13	TRBJ1-1	CASSLGPGTGITEAFF	TGTGCCAGCAGCTTAGGCCCAGGGACAGGGATCACTGAAGCTTTCTTT